This paragraph covers one T cell receptor (beta chain) sequence. Its antigen is currently not known. Base quality data are lacking; no much larger clone is found one base away. Sequencing was performed on an Illumina HiSeq 1500. TCRdb ran its own pipeline on the public reads, namely fastp trimming at Q25 and MiXCR clone calling, and kept in-frame beta chains. CDR3 protein sequences are deduplicated, and each keeps its most common genes and DNA. In all, the sample holds hundreds of thousands of distinct CDR3 sequences, and approximately 40% of those were seen once. Around 3% of the sample is in the top ten clones. The data were taken from a study of T cell repertoires in cytomegalovirus infection (dated by TCRdb to about 2019). Broadly, across the study: The HLA type of each donor mattered for the analysis, because public TCR beta signatures pointed to carriage of CMV infection along with the matching HLA type.

Findings and caveats that apply to the study as a whole: Carriers of CMV infection plus the relevant HLA type were discriminated by the cumulative frequency of public TCR beta family members in the study cohort and in an independent roughly 370-donor cohort. The ex vivo response was dominated by HLA-C-restricted CMV-specific TCR beta clonotypes, which also provided the single most frequent clonotype in two of eight donors.

The germline V gene encodes CDR1 MDHEN and CDR2 SYDVKM. A distance of 20 bases separates the germline ends of V and J, which lose 5 bases and 3 bases respectively. Measured from the cysteine to the phenylalanine, the CDR3 is 16 residues long. Only the CDR3 part of the read is kept: 48 bases, read in frame from the first base. Sequencing was carried out using PBMCs. This receptor chain uses TRBV28 and TRBJ2-7; the D segment is perhaps TRBD1 or TRBD2, each sharing 5 matched bases. This clonotype was obtained from a human donor in good health (CMV status not recorded). Some clones in this sample may be carry-over from other donors' samples. Here is the DNA: TGTGCCAGCAGTCCCACAAGCGGAGACAGAAGCTACGAGCAGTACTTC. It translates to CASSPTSGDRSYEQYF.